This T cell receptor beta chain was identified in a study of OX40 agonist ivuxolimab in advanced cancers. Repertoires were generated with immunoSEQ multiplex PCR, while TCRdb's copy carries only in-frame clones and drops some. The sample has 65,000 to 85,000 clones; about 93% are singletons. Patients were ruled out by autoimmune disease history or systemic immunosuppression. This CDR3 spans 11 amino acids. The germline CDR1 and CDR2 sequences are MDHEN and SYDVKM. Trimming stripped 5 bases from V and 8 bases from J, with 9 bases between. The chain uses TRBV28 and TRBJ1-1; D might be TRBD1 (5 bases). The sequence came from an adult with an advanced solid tumor such as melanoma, head and neck, liver or kidney cancer. Specimen: CD4+ or CD8+ T cells sorted from blood, collected in a trial of the OX40 agonist ivuxolimab. The CDR3: CASSRGAEAFF. In DNA, the CDR3 is TGTGCCAGCAGTCGCGGGGCCGAAGCTTTCTTT.